The sequence of this T cell receptor (beta chain) was determined in a study of T cells after yellow fever vaccination. As for the study in general: For low cell numbers, libraries were made with SMART-Seq v4 Ultra Low Input.

In this sample, this clonotype turned up a few times. Using its own MiXCR run on the 5' RACE reads, TCRdb lists one record per CDR3 protein. The sample contains 550,000 to 750,000 distinct CDR3 sequences, roughly 13% of which appear only once. Sequencing used PBMCs, obtained on the day of the yellow fever booster vaccination. The receptor was isolated from a man younger than 40 who received the YFV17D yellow fever vaccine.

CDR3 loop: CASSLGWEGGPAGYTF. As DNA, the CDR3 is TGTGCCAGCAGCTTGGGATGGGAGGGGGGGCCTGCTGGCTACACCTTC. The chain uses TRBV7-8 and TRBJ1-2, with D possibly being TRBD1 (6 bases). Trimming removed 3 bases at V and 7 bases at J, with 21 bases between. This CDR3 spans 16 amino acids. Germline CDR1 reads SGHVS; CDR2 reads FQNEAQ.